The 26 T cell receptor beta chains listed next were all sequenced from one sample in a study of post-analysis software for immune sequencing data (dated by TCRdb to between 2015 and 2017). The study at large found these results: Patients showed significantly higher frequencies than controls for about 5 TRBV segments, among them TRBV5-6, TRBV5-1 and TRBV20-1.

The receptor library was made with PCR. Sequenced using an Illumina HiSeq 2500. To reduce PCR and sequencing biases, unique molecular identifiers were incorporated into the TCR beta cDNA libraries. TCRdb applied fastp at Q25 and MiXCR to the public reads, then kept only in-frame beta chains. Each entry merges the rows of one CDR3 protein and shows their most common DNA and genes. The sample contains 380,000 or so distinct CDR3 sequences, 30% to 45% of them found a single time. Around an eighth of the sample is held by the ten biggest clonotypes. These receptors have no known antigen. The sample taken for sequencing was blood. These receptors all come from a girl aged 5 to 17 with multiple sclerosis.

CDR3 coding DNA: TGCAGTGCTAGAGGCGGGCTAGCGGTGGTGATCACTAGCACAGATACGCAGTATTTT. Translated: CSARGGLAVVITSTDTQYF. V usage is TRBV20-1 and J usage is TRBJ2-3; 7 bases match TRBD2. The ends lost 1 base at V and 0 bases at J; junction bases unmatched: 16. The germline gives CDR1 DFQATT, CDR2 SNEGSKA (reference sequence). The length of the CDR3 is 19 residues.

For the CDR3, the DNA is TGCAGCGTTGAACTGGCGGGGGGGCCAAACTATGAGCAGTTCTTC. Translation gives CSVELAGGPNYEQFF. The chain carries TRBV29-1 and TRBJ2-1, with 9 bases fitting TRBD2. Looked up from germline, CDR1 is SQVTM and CDR2 is ANQGSEA. With V trimmed by 2 bases and J by 8 bases, 10 bases remained unmatched. CDR3 length: 15 amino acids.

This clonotype was counted only a few times. The chain recombines TRBV9 with TRBJ2-3, with D unclear. The V gene lost 0 bases and the J gene lost 0 bases, with 11 bases spanning the gap. Germline loops: CDR1 SGDLS, CDR2 YYNGEE. This CDR3 has 16 residues. The CDR3, as DNA: TGTGCCAGCAGCGTAGGAATCCGCTCAAGCACAGATACGCAGTATTTT. Amino acid sequence: CASSVGIRSSTDTQYF.

This chain joins TRBV12-3 or TRBV12-4 and TRBJ2-7, with TRBD2 as a possible D gene (7 bases). The assigned J gene may be wrong: the sequence end matches TRBJ2-5 better. CDR3 length: 16 residues. CDR3 amino acids: CASSPSRGGPRETQYF. The CDR3 region has the DNA TGTGCCAGCAGCCCATCAAGGGGGGGCCCACGAGAGACCCAGTACTTC.

This clonotype was observed at least ten times. The CDR3 region has the DNA TGTGCCACCAGCAGAGATCTGGGGGGGGCGAAAGAGACCCAGTACTTC. This encodes CATSRDLGGAKETQYF. V usage is TRBV15 and J usage is TRBJ2-5, with a possible D match to TRBD2 (7 bases). This CDR3 has 16 residues. Germline CDR1 and CDR2: LNHNV and YYDKDF (reference sequence). Trimming shortened V by 0 bases and J by 3 bases, and 14 bases separated the two germline ends.

V is TRBV7-2 and J is TRBJ2-5; TRBD1 might be the D (5 bases). The CDR3 loop spans 18 amino acids. The V gene lost 1 base and the J gene lost 0 bases, with 18 bases spanning the gap. Germline V gene sequence: CDR1 SGHTA, CDR2 FQGNSA. The CDR3 sequence is CASSLVGVVNRDQETQYF. As DNA, the CDR3 is TGTGCCAGCAGCTTAGTAGGGGTAGTCAATCGCGACCAAGAGACCCAGTACTTC. The variable domain in full, completed from reference TRBV7-2 and TRBJ2-5, reads GAGVSQSPSNKVTEKGKDVELRCDPISGHTALYWYRQSLGQGLEFLIYFQGNSAPDKSGLPSDRFSAERTGGSVSTLTIQRTQQEDSAVYLCASSLVGVVNRDQETQYFGPGTRLLVL.

The chain is built from TRBV6-4 and TRBJ2-7; 11 positions match TRBD2. The CDR3 is 14 residues long. V trimming: 5 bases; J trimming: 6 bases; junction bases outside the gene matches: 6. Germline V gene sequence: CDR1 MRHNA, CDR2 SNTAGT. The CDR3 nucleotides read TGTGCCAGCAGTCCAACTAGCGGGAGTCGCGAGCAGTACTTC. This codes for CASSPTSGSREQYF.

Only a few counts were recorded for this clonotype. This sequence joins TRBV6-5 and TRBJ1-1; TRBD1 might be the D (5 bases). Trimming left V 0 bases short and J 4 bases short, with 12 bases between. Germline V gene sequence: CDR1 MNHEY, CDR2 SVGAGI. The CDR3 runs to 15 residues. CDR3 bases: TGTGCCAGCAGTTACTCGGCAACAAGGGGCACTGAAGCTTTCTTT. This translates into CASSYSATRGTEAFF.

This clonotype appeared a few times. V gene TRBV6-5 combines with J gene TRBJ2-1, with a weak D call TRBD1 (5 bases). The CDR3 extends over 14 amino acids. The V gene's germline CDR1 is MNHEY and CDR2 SVGAGI. V lost 2 bases and J lost 5, with 10 bases in between. The CDR3 coding sequence is TGTGCCAGCAGTTACGCCGGCAGGGACAATGAGCAGTTCTTC. This encodes CASSYAGRDNEQFF.

This chain joins TRBV3-1 and TRBJ1-6; D possibly corresponds to TRBD1 (5 bases). V was shortened by 4 bases and J by 0 bases, with 7 bases between the two germline ends. This CDR3 spans 15 amino acids. The V gene's germline CDR1 is LGHDT and CDR2 YNNKEL (reference sequence). CDR3 protein: CASSLRGSYNSPLHF. Written as DNA, the CDR3 is TGTGCCAGCAGCCTGAGGGGCTCCTATAATTCACCCCTCCACTTT. Full variable domain (missing parts from reference TRBV3-1 and TRBJ1-6): DTAVSQTPKYLVTQMGNDKSIKCEQNLGHDTMYWYKQDSKKFLKIMFSYNNKELIINETVPNRFSPKSPDKAHLNLHINSLELGDSAVYFCASSLRGSYNSPLHFGNGTRLTVT.

This clonotype has just a few counts. The V gene is TRBV6-1, the J gene TRBJ2-5, with a weak D call TRBD2 (6 bases). Germline CDR1 is MNHNS and CDR2 is SASEGT. Trimming took off 2 bases at V and 4 bases at J, with 17 bases between the two ends. There are 16 residues in the CDR3. CDR3 residues: CASSERFGGPGETQYF. CDR3 DNA sequence: TGTGCCAGCAGTGAACGGTTCGGGGGTCCAGGAGAGACCCAGTACTTC.

Written as DNA, the CDR3 is TGTGCCAGCACCTCGACTAGCGGGGGAACTAATCTCTACAATGAGCAGTTCTTC. Its translation is CASTSTSGGTNLYNEQFF. J is TRBJ2-1 and V is TRBV12-3 or TRBV12-4; 12 nucleotides align to TRBD2. With 7 bases clipped from V and 3 bases from J, the junction kept 13 bases outside the gene matches. This CDR3 comprises 18 residues.

This sequence joins TRBV14 and TRBJ1-5; D gene uncertain. The CDR3 sequence is 15 residues long. Germline CDR1 and CDR2: SGHDN and FVKESK. The V gene lost 1 base and the J gene lost 0 bases, with 7 bases spanning the gap. The CDR3 loop reads CASSQGRPSNQPQHF. The CDR3 DNA is TGTGCCAGCAGCCAAGGGAGGCCTAGCAATCAGCCCCAGCATTTT. Together with reference TRBV14 and TRBJ1-5, the CDR3 gives the full variable domain: EAGVTQFPSHSVIEKGQTVTLRCDPISGHDNLYWYRRVMGKEIKFLLHFVKESKQDESGMPNNRFLAERTGGTYSTLKVQPAELEDSGVYFCASSQGRPSNQPQHFGDGTRLSIL.

This clonotype was detected once. The rearrangement links TRBV14 to TRBJ1-2; D unresolved. CDR3 length equals 17 residues. The germline V gene has CDR1 SGHDN and CDR2 FVKESK. Trimming pared 0 bases from V and 6 bases from J, leaving 20 bases between. The CDR3 DNA follows: TGTGCCAGCAGCCAAGAGTTCCCGGGCCCGTTGTTGGATGGCTACACCTTC. As protein: CASSQEFPGPLLDGYTF. Full variable domain (remainder filled in from reference TRBV14 and TRBJ1-2): EAGVTQFPSHSVIEKGQTVTLRCDPISGHDNLYWYRRVMGKEIKFLLHFVKESKQDESGMPNNRFLAERTGGTYSTLKVQPAELEDSGVYFCASSQEFPGPLLDGYTFGSGTRLTVV.

This clonotype has just a few counts. The rearrangement uses TRBV11-2 and TRBJ2-1; 7 nucleotides line up with TRBD2. J was trimmed by 0 bases and V by 7 bases; bases with no gene match: 15. The CDR3 consists of 18 residues. Germline CDR1 is SGHAT and CDR2 is FQNNGV. DNA of the CDR3: TGTGCCAGCACGACGGGGACTAACGTTGAAAGCTCCTACAATGAGCAGTTCTTC. Translating gives CASTTGTNVESSYNEQFF.

On this clonotype itself: A much larger clone differs from this one at a single base, so this may be a read error. V and J are TRBV10-3 and TRBJ2-6; TRBD1 is a possible D gene (6 bases). The germline CDR1 and CDR2 sequences are ENHRY and SYGVKD. The CDR3 has 17 amino acids. Trimming took 9 bases from V and 3 from J, leaving 21 bases between them. CDR3 amino acids: CAIYPGIGGVGANVLTF. The CDR3 DNA reads as TGTGCCATTTACCCCGGGATAGGGGGAGTTGGGGCCAACGTCCTGACTTTC.

J is TRBJ1-5 and V is TRBV7-9, with D perhaps TRBD1 (5 bases). Germline V gene data show CDR1 as SEHNR and CDR2 as FQNEAQ (reference sequence). The CDR3 extends over 13 amino acids. V lost 8 bases, J lost 3 bases, and 11 bases lay in between. CDR3 nucleotide sequence: TGTGCCAGCTGTCAGGGTTTCAATCAGCCCCAGCATTTT. Translation gives CASCQGFNQPQHF.

This clonotype was seen more than once but under ten times. The J gene is TRBJ1-2, the V gene TRBV5-1; D unresolved. Germline lookup yields CDR1 SGHRS and CDR2 YFSETQ. This CDR3 spans 13 amino acids. V was shortened by 4 bases and J by 4 bases, with 11 bases between the two germline ends. CDR3 protein: CASSGAGGYGYTF. The CDR3 bases are TGCGCCAGCAGCGGAGCCGGCGGCTATGGCTACACCTTC. The entire variable domain, with the rest obtained from reference TRBV5-1 and TRBJ1-2, is as follows: KAGVTQTPRYLIKTRGQQVTLSCSPISGHRSVSWYQQTPGQGLQFLFEYFSETQRNKGNFPGRFSGRQFSNSRSEMNVSTLELGDSALYLCASSGAGGYGYTFGSGTRLTVV.

Only a few counts were recorded for this clonotype. The chain has TRBV7-2 and TRBJ2-7; D might be TRBD2 (5 bases). The V gene lost 2 bases and the J gene lost 3 bases, with 8 bases spanning the gap. The CDR3 is 13 amino acids. Germline assignment: CDR1 SGHTA and CDR2 FQGNSA. The CDR3 region has the DNA TGTGCCAGCAGCTTAACGCGGGTCTACGAGCAGTACTTC. Amino acids: CASSLTRVYEQYF. The full variable domain, with the rest looked up from reference TRBV7-2 and TRBJ2-7, is GAGVSQSPSNKVTEKGKDVELRCDPISGHTALYWYRQSLGQGLEFLIYFQGNSAPDKSGLPSDRFSAERTGGSVSTLTIQRTQQEDSAVYLCASSLTRVYEQYFGPGTRLTVT.

The CDR3 DNA follows: TGTGCCAGCAGCGTAGCGGGGTTCTCCTACGAGCAGTACTTC. It encodes CASSVAGFSYEQYF. This chain connects TRBV6-5 to TRBJ2-7; TRBD2 aligns across 8 bases. Trimming at V came to 6 bases and at J to 0 bases, leaving 4 bases not matched to a gene. Per germline, CDR1 MNHEY and CDR2 SVGAGI. The CDR3 length is 14 residues.

Worth noting for this clonotype: It may be a read error: a sequence one base away is much more abundant. The chain uses TRBV28 and TRBJ1-2; TRBD1 agrees at 9 bases. Germline V gene lookup returns CDR1 MDHEN and CDR2 SYDVKM. The CDR3 totals 13 residues. CDR3: CAGRRTGDDGYTF. The DNA for the CDR3 is TGTGCCGGCAGACGGACAGGGGATGATGGCTACACCTTC.

The chain carries TRBV30 and TRBJ1-5, with TRBD1 as a possible D gene (6 bases). The CDR3 totals 14 residues. Germline CDR1 reads GTSNPN; CDR2 reads SVGIG (reference sequence). Deletions cut 2 bases from V and 14 bases from J, with 22 bases between. CDR3: CAWSRGLGGQGEHF. DNA of the CDR3: TGTGCCTGGAGTAGAGGCCTAGGGGGTCAGGGCGAGCATTTT.

V and J are TRBV20-1 and TRBJ1-2; no clear D. This CDR3 is built from 11 residues. Germline lookup yields CDR1 DFQATT and CDR2 SNEGSKA (reference sequence). Trimming cost V 2 bases and J 10 bases, with 11 bases left between them. This chain's CDR3 is CSARQSFDYTF. DNA for the CDR3: TGCAGTGCTAGACAGAGTTTTGACTACACCTTC.

The CDR3 DNA is TGTGCCAGCAGCTTAGGCCGGGGGCGCACAGATACGCAGTATTTT. Protein sequence: CASSLGRGRTDTQYF. J is TRBJ2-3 and V is TRBV7-9; D possibly uses TRBD1 or TRBD2 (6 bases each). CDR1 and CDR2 (germline): SEHNR, FQNEAQ (reference sequence). Trimming removed 1 base from V and 1 base from J, with 9 bases in between. The CDR3 length is 15 residues.

This clonotype was detected ten times or more. The chain is built from TRBV6-5 and TRBJ2-3; D is unclear. The CDR3 sequence is 13 residues long. Germline V CDR1 and CDR2: MNHEY, SVGAGI. V shed 3 bases and J shed 0 bases, with 4 bases lying between them. CDR3 loop: CASSYTSTDTQYF. As DNA, the CDR3 is TGTGCCAGCAGTTATACCAGCACAGATACGCAGTATTTT.

This clonotype appeared a single time. The chain has TRBV29-1 and TRBJ2-7; tentative D call: TRBD2 (6 bases). The germline gives CDR1 SQVTM, CDR2 ANQGSEA. The CDR3 has 14 residues. Trimming took off 3 bases at V and 1 base at J, with 13 bases between the two ends. CDR3 residues: CSVDLADRSYEQYF. The CDR3 nucleotides read TGCAGCGTTGATTTAGCGGACCGTTCCTACGAGCAGTACTTC.